Listed below are T cell receptor beta chains from one sample, sequenced in a study of blood T cells in healthy people across ages. TCRdb ran MiXCR on the 5' RACE reads and lists one entry per CDR3 protein. Among over 1,300,000 distinct CDR3 sequences listed, around 55% were seen once. Sequencing was done on a sample of blood. The receptors were sampled from a man younger than 35 in good health. CDR3s include the opening cysteine and the closing phenylalanine or tryptophan. D genes are given only for firm matches. The size of a clone is reported for some rows only, either as once, few or many, or as a class for expanded clones.

len,j_gene,v_gene,abundance,d_gene,CDR3nt,CDR3aa
15,TRBJ2-5,TRBV20-1,.,TRBD2,TGCAGTGCTAGAGATCTAGCGGGGGGGGCAGAGACCCAGTACTTC,CSARDLAGGAETQYF
14,TRBJ2-2,TRBV20-1,.,.,TGCAGTGCTCAGGACATAACGAACACCGGGGAGCTGTTTTTT,CSAQDITNTGELFF
16,TRBJ2-1,TRBV20-1,few,TRBD1,TGCAGTGCTAGAGATGACGAGACAGGGGCCTACAATGAGCAGTTCTTC,CSARDDETGAYNEQFF
16,TRBJ2-2,TRBV20-1,.,.,TGCAGTGCTAGAAGGGTCAGCCGATCGAACACCGGGGAGCTGTTTTTT,CSARRVSRSNTGELFF
16,TRBJ2-3,TRBV4-2,.,.,TGTGCCAGCAGCGCCTACCCCTCCTCGCAGGGAGATACGCAGTATTTT,CASSAYPSSQGDTQYF
15,TRBJ2-5,TRBV27,few,.,TGTGCCAGCAGTCCCTACCTTCGGTACCAAGAGACCCAGTACTTC,CASSPYLRYQETQYF
15,TRBJ2-3,TRBV7-2,.,TRBD2,TGTGCCAGCAGTATTAGCGGGGGTAGCACAGATACGCAGTATTTT,CASSISGGSTDTQYF
14,TRBJ2-4,TRBV29-1,many,TRBD2,TGCAGCGTTGATTCGGCTAGCGGGGCGAACATTCAGTACTTC,CSVDSASGANIQYF
14,TRBJ2-1,TRBV5-8,once,.,TGTGCCAGCAGGGCCCTGGTCACCTACAATGAGCAGTTCTTC,CASRALVTYNEQFF
14,TRBJ2-7,TRBV4-1,few,TRBD2,TGCGCCAGCAGCCAATTGACTAGCGGCTACGAGCAGTACTTC,CASSQLTSGYEQYF
15,TRBJ1-2,TRBV18,few,.,TGTGCCAGCTCTACCGGGAGGGAGGCTAACTATGGCTACACCTTC,CASSTGREANYGYTF
15,TRBJ2-2,TRBV5-1,.,TRBD2,TGCGCCAGCAGCTGGGGAGGGGCGAACACCGGGGAGCTGTTTTTT,CASSWGGANTGELFF
10,TRBJ1-1,TRBV29-1,.,.,TGCAGCGTTGAAGAGGGGGAAGCTTTCTTT,CSVEEGEAFF
15,TRBJ2-3,TRBV20-1,.,.,TGCAGTGCTAGACCTCGGAGTACCTACACAGATACGCAGTATTTT,CSARPRSTYTDTQYF
12,TRBJ1-2,TRBV27,.,TRBD1,TGTGCCAGTTCCACAGGGGGTATTGGCTACACCTTC,CASSTGGIGYTF
12,TRBJ2-7,TRBV20-1,.,TRBD2,TGCAGTGCTAGAGGGGACTACTACGAGCAGTACTTC,CSARGDYYEQYF
13,TRBJ2-4,TRBV12-3/TRBV12-4,.,TRBD2,TGTGCCAGCAGTTTAAGCGGGAGAAACATTCAGTACTTC,CASSLSGRNIQYF
14,TRBJ2-1,TRBV20-1,once,TRBD2,TGCAGTGCTAATAGCGGGAGGGGATGGGGTGAGCAGTTCTTC,CSANSGRGWGEQFF
16,TRBJ2-1,TRBV10-3,.,TRBD2,TGTGCCATCAGTGTCCAAAGCGCGGGGGTATCAAATGAGCAGTTCTTC,CAISVQSAGVSNEQFF
15,TRBJ2-4,TRBV3-1,few,.,TGTGCCAGCAGCCAAGATGCTACCGCTACCTACGGGCAGTACTTC,CASSQDATATYGQYF
16,TRBJ1-2,TRBV7-9,.,TRBD1,TGTGCCAGCAGCCAGGGACAGGGGGCCCTACGGTATGGCTACACCTTC,CASSQGQGALRYGYTF
16,TRBJ2-1,TRBV3-1,few,TRBD2,TGTGCCAGCAGCCACCCGACTAGCGGGACTAGTGGCGAGCAGTTCTTC,CASSHPTSGTSGEQFF
16,TRBJ1-1,TRBV29-1,.,.,TGCAGCGTTGGGGGGGGGTCGAACGCCTTGAACACTGAAGCTTTCTTT,CSVGGGSNALNTEAFF
14,TRBJ1-2,TRBV27,.,.,TGTGCCAGCAGTCCCCTCGGGACTCCCAGTGGCTACACCTTC,CASSPLGTPSGYTF
13,TRBJ1-1,TRBV4-3,.,.,TGCGCCAGCAGCCCCCGCCGGGCCGGTGAAGCTTTCTTT,CASSPRRAGEAFF
12,TRBJ2-5,TRBV4-2,many,.,TGTGCCAGCAGCCAAACACAAGAGACCCAGTACTTC,CASSQTQETQYF
16,TRBJ2-7,TRBV3-1,.,.,TGTGCCAGCAGCCAATTGTGGACAGACCAACCTTACGAGCAGTACTTC,CASSQLWTDQPYEQYF
15,TRBJ2-7,TRBV5-1,.,TRBD2,TGCGCCAGCAGAACCCAGGCCCTAGCGGGAACCGAGCAGTACTTC,CASRTQALAGTEQYF
12,TRBJ1-1,TRBV12-3/TRBV12-4,few,.,TGTGCCAGCAGTCAAGGACAACCTGAAGCTTTCTTT,CASSQGQPEAFF
19,TRBJ1-4,TRBV6-5,.,TRBD1,TGTGCCAGCAGTTACGATCGGGACAGGGACGCCACAACTAATGAAAAACTGTTTTTT,CASSYDRDRDATTNEKLFF
16,TRBJ2-1,TRBV11-2,few,.,TGTGCCAGCAGCTTGGTAGGTCTTCACTCCTACAATGAGCAGTTCTTC,CASSLVGLHSYNEQFF
14,TRBJ2-2,TRBV7-2,few,.,TGTGCCAGCAGCTTAGCGGGGGGGCCCGGGGAGCTGTTTTTT,CASSLAGGPGELFF